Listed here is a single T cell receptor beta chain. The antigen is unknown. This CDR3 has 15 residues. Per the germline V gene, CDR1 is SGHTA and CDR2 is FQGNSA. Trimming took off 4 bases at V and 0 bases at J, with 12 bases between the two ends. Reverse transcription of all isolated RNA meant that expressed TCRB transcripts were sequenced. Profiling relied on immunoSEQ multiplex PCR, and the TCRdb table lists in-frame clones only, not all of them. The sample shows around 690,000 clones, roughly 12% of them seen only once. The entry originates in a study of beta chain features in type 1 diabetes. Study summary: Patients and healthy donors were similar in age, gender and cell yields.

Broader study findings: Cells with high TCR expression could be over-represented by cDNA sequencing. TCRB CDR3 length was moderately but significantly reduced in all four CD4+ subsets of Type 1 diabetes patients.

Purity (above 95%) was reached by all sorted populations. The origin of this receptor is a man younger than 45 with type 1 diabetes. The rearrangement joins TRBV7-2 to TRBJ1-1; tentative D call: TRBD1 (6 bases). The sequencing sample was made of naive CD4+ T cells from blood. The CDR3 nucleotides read TGTGCCAGCAGCTCCCAGACAGGCGTGAACACTGAAGCTTTCTTT. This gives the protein CASSSQTGVNTEAFF.